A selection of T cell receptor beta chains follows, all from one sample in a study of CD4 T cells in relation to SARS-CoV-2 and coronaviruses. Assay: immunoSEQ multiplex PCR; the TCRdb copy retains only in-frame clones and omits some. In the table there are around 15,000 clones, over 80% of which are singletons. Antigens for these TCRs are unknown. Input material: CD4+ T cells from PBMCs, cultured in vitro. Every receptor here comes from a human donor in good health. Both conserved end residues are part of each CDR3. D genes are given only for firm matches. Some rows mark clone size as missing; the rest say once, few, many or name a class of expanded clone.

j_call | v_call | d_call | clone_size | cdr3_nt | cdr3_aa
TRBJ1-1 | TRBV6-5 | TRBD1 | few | TGTGCCAGCAGACCACAGGGGGTTAACACTGAAGCTTTCTTT | CASRPQGVNTEAFF
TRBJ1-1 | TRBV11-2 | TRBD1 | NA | TGTGCCAGCAGCTACGGACAGGGGAGAGAGAACACTGAAGCTTTCTTT | CASSYGQGRENTEAFF
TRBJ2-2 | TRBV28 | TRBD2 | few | TGTGCCAGCAGATACGGGACTACGAACACCGGGGAGCTGTTTTTT | CASRYGTTNTGELFF
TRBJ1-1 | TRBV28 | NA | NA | TGTGCCAGCACCCCCGGAGCGGGCACTGAAGCTTTCTTT | CASTPGAGTEAFF
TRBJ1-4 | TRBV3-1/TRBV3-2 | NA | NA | TGTGCCAGCAGCCAAGGAGGGGTGGAAAAACTGTTTTTT | CASSQGGVEKLFF
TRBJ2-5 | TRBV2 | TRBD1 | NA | TGTGCCAGCACCATCCGGGACAGCCAAGAGACCCAGTACTTC | CASTIRDSQETQYF
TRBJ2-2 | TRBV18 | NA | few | TGTGCCAGCTCACCCGGGACCCCGAACACCGGGGAGCTGTTTTTT | CASSPGTPNTGELFF
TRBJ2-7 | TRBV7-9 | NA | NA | TGTGCCAGCAGCTTAGGGGACGGCCTGGGGTACGAGCAGTACTTC | CASSLGDGLGYEQYF
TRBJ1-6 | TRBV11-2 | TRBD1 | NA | TGTGCCAGCAGCTTAGTAGGGACAGGGGGGGAACCCCTCCACTTT | CASSLVGTGGEPLHF
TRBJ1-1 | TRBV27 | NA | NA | TGTGCCAGCAGCCTCCAGTCACCGGGGGCTGTAAACACTGAAGCTTTCTTT | CASSLQSPGAVNTEAFF
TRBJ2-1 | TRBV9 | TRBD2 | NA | TGTGCCAGCAGCGCCACTAGCGGGAGTATCGATGAGCAGTTCTTC | CASSATSGSIDEQFF
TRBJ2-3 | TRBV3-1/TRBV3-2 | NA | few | TGTGCCAGCAGCCAAGAAATCGGTAGCGGTAAAGATACGCAGTATTTT | CASSQEIGSGKDTQYF
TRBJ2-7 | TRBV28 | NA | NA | TGTGCCAGCAGCTACGTCAGGGGACCCCCTCCCTACGAGCAGTACTTC | CASSYVRGPPPYEQYF
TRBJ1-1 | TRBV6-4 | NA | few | TGTGCCAGCAGGGGCGGACAACTAGGCACTGAAGCTTTCTTT | CASRGGQLGTEAFF
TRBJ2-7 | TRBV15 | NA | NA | TGTGCCACCAGCAGAGTCGGGGGAATAGGCGAGCAGTACTTC | CATSRVGGIGEQYF
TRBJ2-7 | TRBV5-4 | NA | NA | TGTGCCAGCAGCTTGGCCCAAGGTGGACAGCCGACCTACGAGCAGTACTTC | CASSLAQGGQPTYEQYF
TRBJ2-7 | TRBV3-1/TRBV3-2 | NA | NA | TGTGCCAGCAGCCAACACTCCGGACGACTATCCTACGAGCAGTACTTC | CASSQHSGRLSYEQYF
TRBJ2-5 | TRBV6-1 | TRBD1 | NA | TGTGCCAGCAGTGAAATTTCAGAGGGGGCCGAGACCCAGTACTTC | CASSEISEGAETQYF
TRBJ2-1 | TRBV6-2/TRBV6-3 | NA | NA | TGTGCCAGCAGTTACGGGGCCGCCGCCGGGTGGAATGAGCAGTTCTTC | CASSYGAAAGWNEQFF